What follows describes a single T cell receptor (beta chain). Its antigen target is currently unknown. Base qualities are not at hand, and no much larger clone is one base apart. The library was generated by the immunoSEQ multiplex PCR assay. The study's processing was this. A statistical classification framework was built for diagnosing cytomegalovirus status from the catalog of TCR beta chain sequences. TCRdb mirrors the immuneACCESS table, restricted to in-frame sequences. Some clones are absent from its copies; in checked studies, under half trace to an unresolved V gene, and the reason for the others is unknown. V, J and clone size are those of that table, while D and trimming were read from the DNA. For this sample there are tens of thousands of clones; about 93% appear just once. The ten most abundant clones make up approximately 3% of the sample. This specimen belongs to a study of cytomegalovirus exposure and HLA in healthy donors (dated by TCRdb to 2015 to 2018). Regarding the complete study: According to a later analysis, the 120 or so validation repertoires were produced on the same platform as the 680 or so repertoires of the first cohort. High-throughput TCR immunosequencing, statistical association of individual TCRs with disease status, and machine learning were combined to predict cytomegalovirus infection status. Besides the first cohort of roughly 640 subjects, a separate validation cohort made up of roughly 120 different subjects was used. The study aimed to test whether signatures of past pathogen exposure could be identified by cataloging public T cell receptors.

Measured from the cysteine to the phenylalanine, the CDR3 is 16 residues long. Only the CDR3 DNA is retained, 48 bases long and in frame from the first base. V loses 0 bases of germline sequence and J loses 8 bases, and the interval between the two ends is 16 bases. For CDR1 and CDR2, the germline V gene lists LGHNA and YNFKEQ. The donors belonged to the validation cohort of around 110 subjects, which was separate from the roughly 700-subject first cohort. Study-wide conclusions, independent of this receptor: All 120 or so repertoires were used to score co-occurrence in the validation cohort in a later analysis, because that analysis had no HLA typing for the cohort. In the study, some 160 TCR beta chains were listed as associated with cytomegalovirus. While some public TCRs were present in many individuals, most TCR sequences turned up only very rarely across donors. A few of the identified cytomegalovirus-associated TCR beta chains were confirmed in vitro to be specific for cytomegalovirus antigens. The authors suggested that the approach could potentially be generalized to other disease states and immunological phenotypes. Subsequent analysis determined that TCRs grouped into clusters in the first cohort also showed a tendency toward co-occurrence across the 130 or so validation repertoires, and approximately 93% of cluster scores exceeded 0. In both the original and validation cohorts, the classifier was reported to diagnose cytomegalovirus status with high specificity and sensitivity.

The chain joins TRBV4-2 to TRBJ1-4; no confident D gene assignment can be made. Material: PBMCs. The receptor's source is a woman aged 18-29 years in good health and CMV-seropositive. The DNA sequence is TGTGCCAGCAGCCAAGATCTCGAGGGAGGCGGCGAAAAACTGTTTTTT. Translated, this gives CASSQDLEGGGEKLFF.